What follows are 26 T cell receptor beta chains derived from one specimen sequenced in a study of long-term antiretroviral therapy in people with HIV. Researchers report immunoSEQ v3.0 was run at survey level. This table comes from immunoSEQ multiplex PCR, and its TCRdb copy is limited to in-frame clones, with some not included. In the table there are 35,000 to 45,000 clones, 86% of which are singletons. The source material was unsorted PBMCs, sampled just before starting antiretroviral therapy. These receptors were collected from a woman younger than 35 with HIV.

This clone appeared a few times. This chain links TRBV5-5 with TRBJ1-4; 7 positions match TRBD1. This CDR3 has 15 amino acids. V gave up 0 bases and J gave up 3 bases; unmatched junction bases: 2. Germline-derived CDR1 and CDR2 are SGHKS and YYEKEE (reference sequence). CDR3 nucleotides: TGTGCCAGCAGCTTGGTACAGGGGTCTAATGAAAAACTGTTTTTT. As protein: CASSLVQGSNEKLFF. The variable domain in full, completed from reference TRBV5-5 and TRBJ1-4, reads DAGVTQSPTHLIKTRGQQVTLRCSPISGHKSVSWYQQVLGQGPQFIFQYYEKEERGRGNFPDRFSARQFPNYSSELNVNALLLGDSALYLCASSLVQGSNEKLFFGSGTQLSVL.

This sequence joins TRBV18 and TRBJ1-3; D may be TRBD1 (5 bases). The germline V and J ends were trimmed by 3 bases and 0 bases, with 15 bases remaining between them. The germline V gene encodes CDR1 KGHSH and CDR2 LQKENI. The CDR3 sequence is 17 residues long. CDR3 bases: TGTGCCAGCTCACCTTTAAGTCCGGGGCGCTCTGGAAACACCATATATTTT. Protein product: CASSPLSPGRSGNTIYF.

The chain uses TRBV6-5 and TRBJ2-6, with D perhaps TRBD1 (6 bases). V was shortened by 7 bases and J by 3 bases, with 13 bases between the two germline ends. The CDR3 consists of 15 residues. From germline, CDR1 is MNHEY and CDR2 SVGAGI. The CDR3 region is CASNVGQLGANVLTF. The CDR3 nucleotides read TGTGCCAGCAACGTGGGACAACTTGGGGCCAACGTCCTGACTTTC.

This clone was observed once. Additional DNA sequences in this sample encode the identical CDR3. V and J are TRBV15 and TRBJ2-1; the D is unclear. The CDR3 length is 14 residues. Germline CDR1 LNHNV, CDR2 YYDKDF (reference sequence). V lost 5 bases, J lost 5 bases, and 13 bases lay in between. The CDR3 nucleotides read TGTGCCACCAGCCGCCCCGGGCTCAACAATGAGCAGTTCTTC. This sequence encodes CATSRPGLNNEQFF.

The chain recombines TRBV9 with TRBJ2-3; 10 nucleotides align to TRBD1. This CDR3 region has 14 residues. Trimming took 4 bases from V and 3 from J; bases not matched to a gene: 2. Germline CDR1 SGDLS, CDR2 YYNGEE. The CDR3 DNA reads TGTGCCAGCAGCTGGGACAGGGGTACAGATACGCAGTATTTT. Protein product: CASSWDRGTDTQYF.

This chain connects TRBV10-3 to TRBJ2-7; TRBD2 aligns across 8 bases. This CDR3 is 14 amino acids long. V lost 2 bases, J lost 0 bases, and 0 bases stayed unmatched. Germline V gene lookup returns CDR1 ENHRY and CDR2 SYGVKD. The CDR3 is CAISEGTSSYEQYF. CDR3 DNA: TGTGCCATCAGTGAGGGGACTAGCTCCTACGAGCAGTACTTC.

The V gene is TRBV28, the J gene TRBJ2-7; TRBD2 aligns across 16 bases. The CDR3 is 15 residues long. V lost 4 bases, J lost 9 bases, and 6 bases stayed unmatched. Germline CDR1 is MDHEN and CDR2 is SYDVKM. CDR3 sequence reads: CASSSGTSGRAGQYF. CDR3 in DNA: TGTGCCAGCAGTTCCGGGACTAGCGGGAGGGCTGGGCAGTACTTC.

In its sample, this clone was seen once. The chain is built from TRBV5-4 and TRBJ2-3, with D hard to call. The CDR3 runs to 13 residues. The germline V gene encodes CDR1 SGHNT and CDR2 YYREEE (reference sequence). V lost 1 base and J 6 bases, leaving 9 bases between the germline ends. The CDR3 loop reads CASSLRDPDTQYF. The CDR3 coding sequence is TGTGCCAGCAGCTTGAGAGACCCGGATACGCAGTATTTT. Based on the CDR3 plus reference TRBV5-4 and TRBJ2-3, the full variable domain is ETGVTQSPTHLIKTRGQQVTLRCSSQSGHNTVSWYQQALGQGPQFIFQYYREEENGRGNFPPRFSGLQFPNYSSELNVNALELDDSALYLCASSLRDPDTQYFGPGTRLTVL.

The rearrangement uses TRBV6-5 and TRBJ2-1, with D possibly being TRBD1 or TRBD2 (5 bases each). Trimming removed 8 bases from V and 5 bases from J, with 10 bases in between. This CDR3 has 12 amino acids. Germline values: CDR1 MNHEY, CDR2 SVGAGI. The CDR3 nucleotides read TGTGCCAGCCAGGGACGCCACAATGAGCAGTTCTTC. Translated: CASQGRHNEQFF.

This clone was picked up one time. The chain combines TRBV29-1 with TRBJ2-1; TRBD2 matches 9 bases. Trimming at V came to 1 base and at J to 2 bases, leaving 6 bases not matched to a gene. CDR1 is SQVTM, CDR2 ANQGSEA, per germline. There are 16 residues in the CDR3. CDR3 coding DNA: TGCAGCGTTGAAGGCGGGAGGGCCATCGCCTACAATGAGCAGTTCTTC. Residues: CSVEGGRAIAYNEQFF.

J is TRBJ1-2 and V is TRBV4-1; D not resolved. Trimming pared 9 bases from V and 5 bases from J, leaving 16 bases between. The V gene's germline CDR1 is MGHRA and CDR2 YSYEKL. CDR3 length: 13 residues. The CDR3 loop reads CASGPSGGYGYTF. The CDR3 DNA reads as TGCGCCAGTGGACCCTCAGGAGGGTATGGCTACACCTTC.

The V and J genes are TRBV12-5 and TRBJ2-1; D remains unclear. CDR3 length equals 18 residues. V was clipped by 3 bases and J by 0 bases, with 18 bases between them. Germline CDR1 is LGHNT and CDR2 is FRNRAP. CDR3 region: CASGFSLGYGPSYNEQFF. The CDR3 nucleotides read TGTGCTAGTGGTTTCAGCCTGGGATACGGGCCCTCCTACAATGAGCAGTTCTTC.

Here the CDR3 DNA reads TGTGCTAGTGGTTTGGGCAGGAACTATGGCTACACCTTC. This translates into CASGLGRNYGYTF. The V and J genes are TRBV12-5 and TRBJ1-2, with D hard to call. In germline, CDR1 is LGHNT, CDR2 FRNRAP. V shed 1 base and J shed 2 bases, with 5 bases lying between them. The CDR3 is 13 amino acids.

CDR3 DNA sequence: TGTGCCAGCAGTTTGGGACGGACTTACGAGCAGTACTTC. This codes for CASSLGRTYEQYF. This chain joins TRBV27 and TRBJ2-7, with D perhaps being TRBD1 or TRBD2 (5 bases each). There are 13 residues in the CDR3. Trimming removed 3 bases from V and 4 bases from J, with 10 bases in between. Germline V lookup: CDR1 MNHEY, CDR2 SMNVEV (reference sequence).

V gene TRBV7-9 combines with J gene TRBJ2-2; unclear D gene. Germline CDR1 SEHNR, CDR2 FQNEAQ (reference sequence). The CDR3 is 15 residues long. V lost 5 bases, J lost 1 base, and 11 bases lay in between. This CDR3 reads CASSPTDWNTGELFF. CDR3 in DNA: TGTGCCAGCAGCCCCACTGACTGGAACACCGGGGAGCTGTTTTTT.

This chain connects TRBV10-3 to TRBJ2-7, with D maybe TRBD2 (6 bases). Germline CDR1 reads ENHRY; CDR2 reads SYGVKD. The V gene lost 4 bases and the J gene lost 0 bases, with 13 bases spanning the gap. This CDR3 is 15 amino acids long. The CDR3 here is CAISVPRDFSYEQYF. As DNA, the CDR3 is TGTGCCATCAGTGTACCCCGGGACTTCTCCTACGAGCAGTACTTC.

The CDR3 sequence is CAGLLSSYEQYF. As DNA, the CDR3 is TGTGCCGGTCTCCTTAGCTCCTACGAGCAGTACTTC. This chain connects TRBV2 to TRBJ2-7; no clear D gene. Germline V lookup: CDR1 SNHLY, CDR2 FYNNEI. Trimming cost V 11 bases and J 0 bases, with 11 bases left between them. This CDR3 spans 12 amino acids.

The V call is TRBV28, the J call TRBJ2-5, with 7 bases fitting TRBD2. The V gene's germline CDR1 is MDHEN and CDR2 SYDVKM. Trimming cost V 6 bases and J 9 bases; bases outside gene matches: 16. This CDR3 has 15 amino acids. The DNA of the CDR3 is TGTGCCAGCAGACCGGCGGACATCCGAGCGGGACCCCAGTACTTC. Amino acids: CASRPADIRAGPQYF.

The chain employs TRBV7-3 and TRBJ1-4; the D gene is possibly TRBD1 (5 bases). V dropped 0 bases and J dropped 3 bases, with 20 bases sitting between them. This CDR3 is 19 amino acids long. Germline loops: CDR1 SGHTA, CDR2 FQGTGA. In nucleotides, the CDR3 is TGTGCCAGCAGCTTAACCACGTTCCGCGGGGCGAGGTCTAATGAAAAACTGTTTTTT. Its translation: CASSLTTFRGARSNEKLFF.

This chain connects TRBV2 to TRBJ2-1; D not certain. Germline CDR1 SNHLY, CDR2 FYNNEI. The V end was cut by 2 bases, the J end by 5 bases, with 1 base between. The CDR3 is 11 residues long. As DNA, the CDR3 is TGTGCCAGCAGTGAACACAATGAGCAGTTCTTC. Its protein product is CASSEHNEQFF.

The V call is TRBV9, the J call TRBJ2-3, with TRBD2 identical over 7 bases. CDR1 and CDR2 from the germline V gene are SGDLS and YYNGEE. The CDR3 extends over 15 amino acids. The ends lost 3 bases at V and 2 bases at J; junction bases unmatched: 6. CDR3 nucleotide sequence: TGTGCCAGCAGCGGTCTAGCGGAGAACACAGATACGCAGTATTTT. It is translated as CASSGLAENTDTQYF.

The chain employs TRBV5-1 and TRBJ2-5; maybe TRBD1 (6 bases). Germline V lookup: CDR1 SGHRS, CDR2 YFSETQ. Trimming left V 4 bases short and J 5 bases short, with 12 bases between. CDR3 size: 13 residues. CDR3 protein: CASSPGTPETQYF. The CDR3 DNA reads TGCGCCAGCAGCCCCGGGACACCTGAGACCCAGTACTTC.

The rearrangement uses TRBV6-5 and TRBJ2-3; D is uncertain. Trimming stripped 0 bases from V and 4 bases from J, with 5 bases between. Per the germline V gene, CDR1 is MNHEY and CDR2 is SVGAGI. The CDR3 has 13 amino acids. The CDR3 region has the DNA TGTGCCAGCAGTTACTCCCGCGCAGATACGCAGTATTTT. Encoded protein: CASSYSRADTQYF.

Written as DNA, the CDR3 is TGTGCCAGCAGCTTTGGCGGGACCCAGTACTTC. It encodes CASSFGGTQYF. The V call is TRBV11-1, the J call TRBJ2-5; D gene uncertain. Germline CDR1 reads SGHAT; CDR2 reads FQDESV (reference sequence). The CDR3 covers 11 residues. V was trimmed by 3 bases and J by 7 bases, leaving 6 bases between them.

The chain has TRBV5-1 and TRBJ2-1, with a possible D match to TRBD2 (6 bases). Trimming took 1 base from V and 2 from J, leaving 16 bases between them. This CDR3 is built from 17 residues. Germline lookup yields CDR1 SGHRS and CDR2 YFSETQ. The CDR3 sequence: CASSLKSGDSTYNEQFF. The CDR3 DNA sequence: TGCGCCAGCAGCTTGAAGTCGGGGGACTCAACCTACAATGAGCAGTTCTTC.

This clone appeared once. This chain uses TRBV6-5 with TRBJ2-7; 7 bases are a match to TRBD1. Trimming removed 6 bases from V and 2 bases from J; junction bases left unmatched: 10. This CDR3 contains 15 residues. Germline values: CDR1 MNHEY, CDR2 SVGAGI. The CDR3 is CASSSDRVFPYEQYF. CDR3 sequence (DNA): TGTGCCAGCAGCAGCGACAGGGTTTTCCCCTACGAGCAGTACTTC.